The present entry profiles one T cell receptor beta chain with its context. Its antigen is currently unknown. Looked up from germline, CDR1 is MDHEN and CDR2 is SYDVKM. V trimming: 7 bases; J trimming: 3 bases; junction bases outside the gene matches: 11. This CDR3 has 17 residues. Sequencing used immunoSEQ multiplex PCR; TCRdb keeps in-frame clones, though not all of them. The sample shows 80,000 or so clones, under 80% of them seen only once. The entry originates in a study of radiotherapy plus CTLA-4 blockade in lung cancer. Background on the study: An objective response was seen in around a sixth of patients, and disease control in less than 35%. The study, taken as a whole, reports: Reports state that early shifts in blood T cell clones, with interferon-beta, best predicted response.

This chain connects TRBV28 to TRBJ1-3; 11 bases are a match to TRBD1. The sequence came from a human donor with non-small cell lung cancer who had a partial response to radiotherapy plus ipilimumab. Some clones in this sample may be carry-over from other donors' samples. Specimen: peripheral blood, collected from a patient treated with radiotherapy plus ipilimumab. CDR3 sequence: CASIPSSGQGGGNTIYF. CDR3 nucleotides: TGTGCCAGCATCCCCTCATCGGGACAGGGGGGTGGAAACACCATATATTTT.